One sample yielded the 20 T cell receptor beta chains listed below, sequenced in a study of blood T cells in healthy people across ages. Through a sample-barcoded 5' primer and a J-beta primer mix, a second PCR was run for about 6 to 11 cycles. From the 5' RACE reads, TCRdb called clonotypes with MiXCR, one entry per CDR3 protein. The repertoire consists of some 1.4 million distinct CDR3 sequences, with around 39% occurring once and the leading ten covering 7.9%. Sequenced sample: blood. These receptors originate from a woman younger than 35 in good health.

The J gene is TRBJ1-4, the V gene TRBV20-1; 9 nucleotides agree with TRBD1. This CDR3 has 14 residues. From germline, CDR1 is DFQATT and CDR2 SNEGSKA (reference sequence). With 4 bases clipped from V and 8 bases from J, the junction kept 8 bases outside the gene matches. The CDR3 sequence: CSAKPGQGTEKLFF. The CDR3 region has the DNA TGCAGTGCTAAGCCGGGACAGGGTACAGAAAAACTGTTTTTT.

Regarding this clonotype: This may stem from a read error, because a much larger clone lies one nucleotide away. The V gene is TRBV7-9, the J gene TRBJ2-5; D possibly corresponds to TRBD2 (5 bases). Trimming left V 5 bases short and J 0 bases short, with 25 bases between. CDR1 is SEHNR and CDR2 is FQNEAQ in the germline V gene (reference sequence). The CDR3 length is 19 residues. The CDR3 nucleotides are TGTGCCAGCAGCCCCCCGACTGGACTCACCTACCTGTACCAAGAGACCCAGTACTTC. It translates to CASSPPTGLTYLYQETQYF.

CDR3 loop: CASSLMGDREAFF. CDR3 DNA: TGTGCCAGCAGTCTCATGGGGGACAGAGAAGCTTTCTTT. The chain has TRBV6-6 and TRBJ1-1; TRBD1 matches at 7 bases. V shed 5 bases, J shed 8 bases, and the junction held 8 bases outside the gene matches. Germline V gene lookup returns CDR1 MNHNY and CDR2 SVGAGI (reference sequence). The CDR3 contains 13 residues.

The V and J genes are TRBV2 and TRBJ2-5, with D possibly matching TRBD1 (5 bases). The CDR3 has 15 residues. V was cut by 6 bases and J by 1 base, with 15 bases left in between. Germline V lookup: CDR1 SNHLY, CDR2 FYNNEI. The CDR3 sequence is CASRDTGKAQETQYF. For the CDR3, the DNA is TGTGCCAGCAGGGACACCGGAAAGGCCCAAGAGACCCAGTACTTC.

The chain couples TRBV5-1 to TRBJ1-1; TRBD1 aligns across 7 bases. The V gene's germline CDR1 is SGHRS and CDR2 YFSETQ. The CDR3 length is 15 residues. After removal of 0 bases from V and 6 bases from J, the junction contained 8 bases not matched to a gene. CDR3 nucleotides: TGCGCCAGCAGCTTGGAAGGACAGGACTGGGCTGAAGCTTTCTTT. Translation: CASSLEGQDWAEAFF. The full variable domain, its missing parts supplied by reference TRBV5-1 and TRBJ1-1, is KAGVTQTPRYLIKTRGQQVTLSCSPISGHRSVSWYQQTPGQGLQFLFEYFSETQRNKGNFPGRFSGRQFSNSRSEMNVSTLELGDSALYLCASSLEGQDWAEAFFGQGTRLTVV.

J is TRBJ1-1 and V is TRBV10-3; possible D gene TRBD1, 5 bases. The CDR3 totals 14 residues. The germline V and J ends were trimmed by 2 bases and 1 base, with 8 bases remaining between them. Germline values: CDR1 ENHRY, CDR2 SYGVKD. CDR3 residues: CAISERGRNTEAFF. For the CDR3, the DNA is TGTGCCATCAGTGAGCGGGGCCGGAACACTGAAGCTTTCTTT.

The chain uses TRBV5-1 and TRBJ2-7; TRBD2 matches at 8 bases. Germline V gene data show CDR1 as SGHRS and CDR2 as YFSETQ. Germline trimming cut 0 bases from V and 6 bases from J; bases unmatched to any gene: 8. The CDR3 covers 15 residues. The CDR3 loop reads CASSLDPAGVCEQYF. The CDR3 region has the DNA TGCGCCAGCAGCTTGGACCCAGCGGGAGTGTGCGAGCAGTACTTC.

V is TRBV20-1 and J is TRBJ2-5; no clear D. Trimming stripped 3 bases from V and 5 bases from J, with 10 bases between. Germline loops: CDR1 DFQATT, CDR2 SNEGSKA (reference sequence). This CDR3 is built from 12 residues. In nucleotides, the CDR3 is TGCAGTGCTAGCGCCTCGAAGGAGACCCAGTACTTC. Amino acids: CSASASKETQYF.

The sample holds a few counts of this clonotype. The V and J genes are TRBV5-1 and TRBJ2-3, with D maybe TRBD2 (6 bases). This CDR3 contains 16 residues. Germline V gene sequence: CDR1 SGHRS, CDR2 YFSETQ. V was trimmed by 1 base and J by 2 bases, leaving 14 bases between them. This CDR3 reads CASSLSWREITDTQYF. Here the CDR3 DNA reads TGCGCCAGCAGCTTGAGTTGGCGGGAAATCACAGATACGCAGTATTTT. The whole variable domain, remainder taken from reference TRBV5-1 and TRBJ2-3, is KAGVTQTPRYLIKTRGQQVTLSCSPISGHRSVSWYQQTPGQGLQFLFEYFSETQRNKGNFPGRFSGRQFSNSRSEMNVSTLELGDSALYLCASSLSWREITDTQYFGPGTRLTVL.

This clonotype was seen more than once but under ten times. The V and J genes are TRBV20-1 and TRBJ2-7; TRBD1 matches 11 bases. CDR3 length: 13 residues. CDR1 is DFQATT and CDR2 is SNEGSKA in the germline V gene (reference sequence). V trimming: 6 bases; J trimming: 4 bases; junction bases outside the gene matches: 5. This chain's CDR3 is CSARTGGRYEQYF. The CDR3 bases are TGCAGTGCCCGGACAGGGGGCCGATACGAGCAGTACTTC.

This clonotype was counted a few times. The CDR3 sequence is CSVGGSGLSYNEQFF. The DNA of the CDR3 is TGCAGCGTTGGAGGGAGCGGGCTCTCCTACAATGAGCAGTTCTTC. The chain carries TRBV29-1 and TRBJ2-1; D possibly corresponds to TRBD2 (6 bases). The CDR3 covers 15 residues. Germline V gene sequence: CDR1 SQVTM, CDR2 ANQGSEA. V was trimmed by 4 bases and J by 0 bases, leaving 13 bases between them.

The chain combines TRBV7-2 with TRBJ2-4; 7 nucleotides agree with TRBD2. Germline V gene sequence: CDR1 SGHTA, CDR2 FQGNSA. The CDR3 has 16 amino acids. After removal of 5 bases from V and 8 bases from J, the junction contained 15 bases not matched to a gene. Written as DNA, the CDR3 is TGTGCCAGCAGCCCCGGGGGTCAGCGGGGTGCGGACATTCAGTACTTC. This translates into CASSPGGQRGADIQYF.

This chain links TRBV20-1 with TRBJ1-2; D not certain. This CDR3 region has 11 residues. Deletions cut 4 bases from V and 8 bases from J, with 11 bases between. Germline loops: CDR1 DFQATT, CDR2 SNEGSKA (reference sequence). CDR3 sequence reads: CSATVPSGYTF. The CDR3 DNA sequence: TGCAGTGCTACCGTCCCATCGGGCTACACCTTC.

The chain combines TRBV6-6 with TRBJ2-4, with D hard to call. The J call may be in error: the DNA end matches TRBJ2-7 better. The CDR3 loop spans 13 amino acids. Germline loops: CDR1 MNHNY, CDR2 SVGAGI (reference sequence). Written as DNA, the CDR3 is TGTGCCAGCAGCAGCAGGTTGGTCCACGAGCAGTACTTC. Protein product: CASSSRLVHEQYF.

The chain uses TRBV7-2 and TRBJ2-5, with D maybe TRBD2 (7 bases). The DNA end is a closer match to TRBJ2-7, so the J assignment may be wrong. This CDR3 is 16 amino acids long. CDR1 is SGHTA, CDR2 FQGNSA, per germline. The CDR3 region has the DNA TGTGCCAGCAGTTCCGGGGGGCTCTTAACCGCCTGCGAGCAGTACTTC. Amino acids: CASSSGGLLTACEQYF.

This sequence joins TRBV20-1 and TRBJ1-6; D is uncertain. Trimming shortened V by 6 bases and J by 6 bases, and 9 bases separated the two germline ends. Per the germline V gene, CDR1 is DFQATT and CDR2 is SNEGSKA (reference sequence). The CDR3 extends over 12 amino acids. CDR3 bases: TGCAGTGCAATCGCTAGTAATTCACCCCTCCACTTT. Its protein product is CSAIASNSPLHF.

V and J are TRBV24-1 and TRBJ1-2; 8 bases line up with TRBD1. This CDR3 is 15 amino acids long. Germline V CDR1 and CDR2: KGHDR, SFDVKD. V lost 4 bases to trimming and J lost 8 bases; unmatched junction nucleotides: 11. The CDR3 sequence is CATSDPGQGIEGYTF. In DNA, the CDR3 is TGTGCCACCAGTGACCCCGGACAGGGCATCGAGGGCTACACCTTC.

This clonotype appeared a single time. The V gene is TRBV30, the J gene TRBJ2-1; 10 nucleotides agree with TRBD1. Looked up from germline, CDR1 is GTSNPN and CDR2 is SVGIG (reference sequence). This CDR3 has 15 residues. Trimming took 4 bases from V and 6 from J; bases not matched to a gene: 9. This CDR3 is CAWNRQGAVINEQFF. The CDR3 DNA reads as TGTGCCTGGAATCGACAGGGGGCAGTAATCAATGAGCAGTTCTTC. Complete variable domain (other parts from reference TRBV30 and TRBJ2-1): SQTIHQWPATLVQPVGSPLSLECTVEGTSNPNLYWYRQAAGRGLQLLFYSVGIGQISSEVPQNLSASRPQDRQFILSSKKLLLSDSGFYLCAWNRQGAVINEQFFGPGTRLTVL.

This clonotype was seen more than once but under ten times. CDR3 DNA: TGTGCCAGCAGTGCTCTGGCCTCAGGGTCCTACGAGCAGTACTTC. Translation: CASSALASGSYEQYF. This sequence joins TRBV28 and TRBJ2-7, with D perhaps matching TRBD1 (5 bases). The CDR3 has 15 amino acids. The V end lost 5 bases, the J end lost 1 base, and 15 bases lay between the germline ends. Germline assignment: CDR1 MDHEN and CDR2 SYDVKM.

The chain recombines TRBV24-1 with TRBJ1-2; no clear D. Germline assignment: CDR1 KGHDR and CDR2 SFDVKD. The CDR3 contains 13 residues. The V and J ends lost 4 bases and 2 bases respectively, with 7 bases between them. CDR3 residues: CATSEGVNYGYTF. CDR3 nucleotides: TGTGCCACCAGTGAGGGAGTAAACTATGGCTACACCTTC.